These 21 T cell receptor beta chains share one sample of origin, sequenced in a study of CD4 T cells in relation to SARS-CoV-2 and coronaviruses. Which antigens these TCRs recognize remains unknown. The unexposed donors gave CD4+ T cells in about 2010-2019, prior to COVID-19. The cells were cultured for approximately 10 days before CD4+ T cells were isolated. Sequencing was performed with immunoSEQ multiplex PCR; in TCRdb, only in-frame clones are kept and a portion is missing. The table has about 20,000 clones, approximately 80% seen once; the top ten hold more than 15%. Sequenced input: CD4+ T cells from PBMCs, cultured in vitro. The receptors shown here come from a human donor in good health.

This chain joins TRBV18 and TRBJ2-3, with D tentatively TRBD1 or TRBD2 (5 bases each). Germline values: CDR1 KGHSH, CDR2 LQKENI. The CDR3 covers 16 residues. The germline V and J ends were trimmed by 0 bases and 0 bases, with 10 bases remaining between them. CDR3 DNA: TGTGCCAGCTCACCACCGGGGGTTATAAGCACAGATACGCAGTATTTT. This translates into CASSPPGVISTDTQYF. The full variable domain, rest sourced from reference TRBV18 and TRBJ2-3, is NAGVMQNPRHLVRRRGQEARLRCSPMKGHSHVYWYRQLPEEGLKFMVYLQKENIIDESGMPKERFSAEFPKEGPSILRIQQVVRGDSAAYFCASSPPGVISTDTQYFGPGTRLTVL.

The chain carries TRBV3-1 (or the pseudogene TRBV3-2) and TRBJ1-1, with TRBD1 as a possible D gene (6 bases). Trimming removed 4 bases at V and 1 base at J, with 7 bases between. The CDR3 contains 13 residues. The germline V gene encodes CDR1 LGHDT and CDR2 YNNKEL (reference sequence). CDR3 loop: CASSLRGNTEAFF. Written as DNA, the CDR3 is TGTGCCAGCAGCCTCAGGGGGAACACTGAAGCTTTCTTT.

The V gene is TRBV29-1, the J gene TRBJ1-1; D is unclear. CDR3 length: 14 residues. The germline V gene has CDR1 SQVTM and CDR2 ANQGSEA. Trimming removed 4 bases from V and 1 base from J, with 13 bases in between. CDR3 protein: CSVVYAGSNTEAFF. The CDR3 DNA is TGCAGCGTTGTTTATGCAGGCTCGAACACTGAAGCTTTCTTT.

The chain couples TRBV27 to TRBJ2-7; TRBD2 aligns across 13 bases. The CDR3 consists of 16 residues. Per the germline V gene, CDR1 is MNHEY and CDR2 is SMNVEV (reference sequence). V was clipped by 7 bases and J by 0 bases; unmatched bases: 6. This chain's CDR3 is CASTHTSGRVSYEQYF. The CDR3 DNA reads as TGTGCCAGCACTCACACTAGCGGGAGGGTCTCCTACGAGCAGTACTTC.

The J gene is TRBJ2-3, the V gene TRBV10-3, with D maybe TRBD2 (6 bases). Trimming shortened V by 0 bases and J by 1 base, and 14 bases separated the two germline ends. The CDR3 covers 17 residues. Germline loops: CDR1 ENHRY, CDR2 SYGVKD. For the CDR3, the DNA is TGTGCCATCAGTGAGTCGATTGGCGGGATTGGCACAGATACGCAGTATTTT. It codes for CAISESIGGIGTDTQYF.

This clone has a single count. The chain uses TRBV2 and TRBJ2-5, with TRBD1 matching over 9 bases. The CDR3 contains 14 residues. CDR1 and CDR2 (germline): SNHLY, FYNNEI. J gave up 2 bases and V 7 bases, and 5 bases lay outside the gene matches. CDR3 sequence (DNA): TGTGCCAGCACCCCCGGGACAGGGCAAGAGACCCAGTACTTC. Translating it yields CASTPGTGQETQYF.

This rearrangement joins TRBV30 to TRBJ1-6; 7 positions match TRBD1. Germline V gene lookup returns CDR1 GTSNPN and CDR2 SVGIG (reference sequence). The V gene end was trimmed by 2 bases and the J gene end by 5 bases; junction bases not matched to a gene: 9. This CDR3 comprises 16 residues. DNA of the CDR3: TGTGCCTGGAGTCAACCGGGCAGGGGGAATAATTCACCCCTCCACTTT. It codes for CAWSQPGRGNNSPLHF.

In this sample, this clone is large. V usage is TRBV7-2 and J usage is TRBJ1-2, with a tentative D call TRBD1 (6 bases). This CDR3 region has 13 residues. The V gene's germline CDR1 is SGHTA and CDR2 FQGNSA. V was clipped by 4 bases and J by 10 bases, with 16 bases between them. The chain's CDR3 is CASSSYLQGDYTF. DNA for the CDR3: TGTGCCAGCAGCTCATATTTACAGGGTGACTACACCTTC.

The genes are TRBV6-1 and TRBJ2-5; no clear D gene. The CDR3 length is 15 residues. CDR1 and CDR2 (germline): MNHNS, SASEGT. The ends were cut back, 2 bases at V and 1 base at J, with 11 bases in the middle. The CDR3 loop is CASSELRGSQETQYF. The CDR3 DNA reads as TGTGCCAGCAGTGAACTGCGTGGGTCCCAAGAGACCCAGTACTTC.

This clone has just a few counts. V gene TRBV7-9 combines with J gene TRBJ2-2; 8 bases line up with TRBD2. Germline CDR1 reads SEHNR; CDR2 reads FQNEAQ (reference sequence). This CDR3 is 14 amino acids long. The ends lost 8 bases at V and 6 bases at J; junction bases unmatched: 8. The DNA for the CDR3 is TGTGCCAGCGGGGCCGGGAGGGCCCCCGGGGAGCTGTTTTTT. It translates to CASGAGRAPGELFF.

The chain employs TRBV7-2 and TRBJ2-3; TRBD1 matches at 7 bases. The germline CDR1 and CDR2 sequences are SGHTA and FQGNSA. Trimming at V came to 5 bases and at J to 0 bases, leaving 5 bases not matched to a gene. The length of the CDR3 is 15 residues. The CDR3, as DNA: TGTGCCAGCAGCCTCCAGGGGGTGAGCACAGATACGCAGTATTTT. Its translation is CASSLQGVSTDTQYF.

The chain has TRBV19 and TRBJ1-2; D call uncertain. The germline V gene has CDR1 LNHDA and CDR2 SQIVND (reference sequence). The CDR3 loop spans 15 amino acids. V lost 0 bases and J lost 2, with 10 bases in between. The CDR3 nucleotides read TGTGCCAGTAGTATAGACGGACGGCAGAACTATGGCTACACCTTC. Protein product: CASSIDGRQNYGYTF.

The rearrangement links TRBV3-1 (or the pseudogene TRBV3-2) to TRBJ1-4; 11 bases line up with TRBD1. CDR3 length equals 12 residues. Germline CDR1 LGHDT, CDR2 YNNKEL (reference sequence). This CDR3 is CATGTGGEKLFF. DNA for the CDR3: TGTGCGACCGGGACAGGGGGTGAAAAACTGTTTTTT.

The V and J genes are TRBV2 and TRBJ2-7, with 7 nucleotides matching TRBD1. The V gene end was trimmed by 6 bases and the J gene end by 2 bases; junction bases not matched to a gene: 10. Germline-derived CDR1 and CDR2 are SNHLY and FYNNEI. The CDR3 runs 15 residues. The CDR3 DNA is TGTGCCAGCAGCCGCGACAGGGCCGAAACCTACGAGCAGTACTTC. Residues: CASSRDRAETYEQYF.

The chain has TRBV19 and TRBJ1-4, with TRBD1 identical over 11 bases. Trimming took 7 bases from V and 3 from J; bases not matched to a gene: 4. From germline, CDR1 is LNHDA and CDR2 SQIVND (reference sequence). CDR3 length: 15 amino acids. The CDR3 loop is CASTRTGGSNEKLFF. CDR3 DNA: TGTGCCAGTACAAGGACAGGGGGCTCTAATGAAAAACTGTTTTTT.

This clone was seen once. The J gene is TRBJ2-1, the V gene TRBV11-2; D not certain. Germline CDR1 SGHAT, CDR2 FQNNGV. Trimming shortened V by 2 bases and J by 3 bases, and 23 bases separated the two germline ends. The CDR3 totals 19 residues. CDR3 DNA: TGTGCCAGCAGCTTAACGCCCCCCTGGCAGAGCATTATCTACAATGAGCAGTTCTTC. Protein: CASSLTPPWQSIIYNEQFF.

The chain couples TRBV5-1 to TRBJ2-3, with D unresolved. The CDR3 is made up of 15 amino acids. Trimming shortened V by 1 base and J by 4 bases, and 13 bases separated the two germline ends. The germline CDR1 and CDR2 sequences are SGHRS and YFSETQ. The CDR3 DNA sequence: TGCGCCAGCAGCTTGAGCCAGCTACTACCAGATACGCAGTATTTT. It is translated as CASSLSQLLPDTQYF.

The chain couples TRBV25-1 to TRBJ1-6; D is possibly TRBD1 (6 bases). Trimming took off 3 bases at V and 10 bases at J, with 16 bases between the two ends. The length of the CDR3 is 15 residues. Looked up from germline, CDR1 is MGHDK and CDR2 is SYGVNS. CDR3 sequence reads: CASSEGNREASPLHF. For the CDR3, the DNA is TGTGCCAGCAGTGAGGGAAACAGGGAAGCGTCACCCCTCCACTTT. Variable domain in full (rest from reference TRBV25-1 and TRBJ1-6): EADIYQTPRYLVIGTGKKITLECSQTMGHDKMYWYQQDPGMELHLIHYSYGVNSTEKGDLSSESTVSRIRTEHFPLTLESARPSHTSQYLCASSEGNREASPLHFGNGTRLTVT.

This clone has a handful of counts. The gene calls are TRBV5-8 and TRBJ2-5; D is tentatively TRBD1 or TRBD2 (5 bases each). Germline V gene data show CDR1 as SGHTS and CDR2 as YDEGEE. This CDR3 comprises 16 residues. V gave up 6 bases and J gave up 5 bases, with 23 bases separating them. CDR3 in amino acids: CASTRNSGTPTETQYF. CDR3 nucleotides: TGTGCCAGCACAAGAAATTCCGGGACGCCCACGGAGACCCAGTACTTC.

The chain is built from TRBV6-5 and TRBJ2-1, with D maybe TRBD1 (5 bases). Trimming cost V 0 bases and J 6 bases, with 12 bases left between them. The germline V gene has CDR1 MNHEY and CDR2 SVGAGI. This CDR3 has 15 amino acids. CDR3 DNA sequence: TGTGCCAGCAGTTACTCCAGGGTTTACGGCAATGAGCAGTTCTTC. Translation gives CASSYSRVYGNEQFF.

This clone was picked up a small number of times. The V call is TRBV10-2, the J call TRBJ1-5; no reliable D call. CDR1 is WSHSY, CDR2 SAAADI, per germline. Trimming removed 2 bases at V and 6 bases at J, with 8 bases between. The CDR3 sequence is 13 residues long. CDR3 amino acids: CASSEGRSQPQHF. The CDR3 region has the DNA TGCGCCAGCAGTGAGGGCCGGTCTCAGCCCCAGCATTTT.